This entry describes one T cell receptor beta chain. Its antigen is not known. The data are from a study of cytomegalovirus exposure and HLA in healthy donors. Regarding the study as a whole: The classifier, whose performance was assessed in both the original and validation cohorts, reportedly diagnosed cytomegalovirus status with high specificity and sensitivity.

This PCR relied on a set of 60 Vbeta primers and 13 Jbeta primers. Sequenced by immunoSEQ multiplex PCR; TCRdb stores in-frame clones only, minus some. This sample's clone table lists about 39,000 clones. The source of this sequence is a woman in her thirties in good health and CMV-seropositive. Sequenced input: PBMCs.

The CDR3 here is CASSLLTGEGGYTF. The CDR3 DNA is TGTGCCAGCAGCCTTTTGACAGGGGAAGGGGGCTACACCTTC. The chain recombines TRBV14 with TRBJ1-2, with 8 bases fitting TRBD1. Losses at the gene ends were 4 bases for V and 8 bases for J; bases not matched to a gene: 9. Germline CDR1 SGHDN, CDR2 FVKESK. This CDR3 region has 14 residues. Together with reference TRBV14 and TRBJ1-2, the CDR3 gives the full variable domain: EAGVTQFPSHSVIEKGQTVTLRCDPISGHDNLYWYRRVMGKEIKFLLHFVKESKQDESGMPNNRFLAERTGGTYSTLKVQPAELEDSGVYFCASSLLTGEGGYTFGSGTRLTVV.